The 21 T cell receptor beta chains reported below all come from one sample, sequenced in a study of vaccination effects on CD4 cells after COVID-19. CD4+ T cells specific for antigen were expanded with viral peptide pools by the ViraFEST assay before sequencing. The authors isolated CD4+ T cells after more than eight days of culture. Participants got two doses of BNT162b2 or mRNA-1273 vaccine. For these receptors, no antigen is known. Profiling relied on immunoSEQ multiplex PCR, and the TCRdb table lists in-frame clones only, not all of them. This sample has about 60,000 clones, with around 78% found just once. The sample in question was CD4+ T cells from PBMCs cultured with HCoV-OC43 spike peptides, obtained after COVID-19 vaccination. Subset indicated: HCoV-OC43 spike overlapping peptide pool stimulation. These receptors were collected from a human donor who received a COVID-19 vaccine.

This clone was seen a few times. The CDR3 protein is CAGNRGPVSNQPQHF. The CDR3 DNA sequence: TGTGCCGGGAATCGGGGCCCTGTCAGCAATCAGCCCCAGCATTTT. The gene calls are TRBV19 and TRBJ1-5, with D possibly TRBD1 on 5 matching bases. CDR1 and CDR2 from the germline V gene are LNHDA and SQIVND (reference sequence). This CDR3 comprises 15 residues. V gave up 11 bases and J gave up 1 base, with 18 bases separating them.

The rearrangement links TRBV28 to TRBJ2-5, with TRBD2 matching 7 bases. This CDR3 has 15 residues. Germline assignment: CDR1 MDHEN and CDR2 SYDVKM. Trimming cost V 5 bases and J 2 bases; bases outside gene matches: 8. The CDR3 sequence is CASSHLSGGQETQYF. CDR3 bases: TGTGCCAGCAGTCACCTTTCCGGGGGGCAAGAGACCCAGTACTTC.

This clone was counted between two and nine times. The V and J genes are TRBV7-9 and TRBJ1-4; 7 bases fit TRBD1. The germline CDR1 and CDR2 sequences are SEHNR and FQNEAQ (reference sequence). V dropped 1 base and J dropped 4; count of bases not matched to a gene: 3. The CDR3 runs 15 residues. The CDR3 DNA sequence: TGTGCCAGCAGCTTAGGGACAGGCGTTAATGAAAAACTGTTTTTT. It yields the protein CASSLGTGVNEKLFF.

The chain links TRBV10-2 to TRBJ2-5, with D tentatively TRBD2 (7 bases). Germline lookup yields CDR1 WSHSY and CDR2 SAAADI. The CDR3 length is 16 residues. With 2 bases removed from V and 1 base from J, the gap between germline ends came to 14 bases. The chain's CDR3 is CASSERRGPRQETQYF. The CDR3 DNA is TGCGCCAGCAGTGAGAGGCGGGGGCCACGCCAAGAGACCCAGTACTTC.

The J gene is TRBJ2-3, the V gene TRBV2, with D unresolved. The CDR3 sequence is 14 residues long. The germline CDR1 and CDR2 sequences are SNHLY and FYNNEI. The V end lost 2 bases, the J end lost 0 bases, and 6 bases lay between the germline ends. The CDR3 DNA reads TGTGCCAGCAGTGAATCGCAAAGCACAGATACGCAGTATTTT. It encodes CASSESQSTDTQYF.

V gene TRBV6-2 or TRBV6-3 combines with J gene TRBJ1-3; D perhaps matches TRBD1 (6 bases). Germline V lookup: CDR1 MNHEY, CDR2 SVGEGT. This CDR3 has 15 residues. The V end lost 5 bases, the J end lost 0 bases, and 11 bases lay between the germline ends. CDR3 residues: CASSRTGASGNTIYF. The DNA of the CDR3 is TGTGCCAGCAGTCGCACGGGGGCCTCTGGAAACACCATATATTTT.

CDR3 region: CASSLSGEAGEQYV. In nucleotides, the CDR3 is TGTGCCAGCAGTTTGTCGGGGGAGGCTGGCGAGCAGTACGTC. This chain connects TRBV28 to TRBJ2-7; TRBD2 is a possible D gene (6 bases). Trimming took 3 bases from V and 6 from J, leaving 15 bases between them. The germline gives CDR1 MDHEN, CDR2 SYDVKM. CDR3 length: 14 residues.

The rearrangement uses TRBV11-1 and TRBJ2-2; no definite D call. Trimming removed 1 base from V and 1 base from J, with 7 bases in between. The CDR3 loop spans 15 amino acids. Germline values: CDR1 SGHAT, CDR2 FQDESV (reference sequence). The CDR3 loop reads CASSLGPGNTGELFF. CDR3 DNA sequence: TGTGCCAGCAGCTTAGGCCCAGGGAACACCGGGGAGCTGTTTTTT.

The gene calls are TRBV4-1 and TRBJ2-4, with 7 positions matching TRBD2. The J segment lost 0 bases and the V segment lost 4 bases, leaving 12 bases of the junction unmatched. Germline loops: CDR1 MGHRA, CDR2 YSYEKL. This CDR3 contains 18 residues. Here the CDR3 DNA reads TGCGCCAGCAGCCCTGGTGGCGCGGGGGAAGTAGCCAAAAACATTCAGTACTTC. Encoded protein: CASSPGGAGEVAKNIQYF.

CDR3 in DNA: TGTGCCAGTAGTATTATAGGGACCCATCAGCCCCAGCATTTT. Translation gives CASSIIGTHQPQHF. This sequence joins TRBV19 and TRBJ1-5; a weak D match, TRBD1 (5 bases). The V end lost 3 bases, the J end lost 5 bases, and 11 bases lay between the germline ends. This CDR3 is built from 14 residues. The germline V gene encodes CDR1 LNHDA and CDR2 SQIVND (reference sequence).

V usage is TRBV10-2 and J usage is TRBJ1-1; 8 bases are shared with TRBD1. The junction had 14 bases not matched to a gene; V was cut back by 2 bases and J by 12 bases. The CDR3 has 15 amino acids. CDR1 is WSHSY and CDR2 is SAAADI in the germline V gene. For the CDR3, the DNA is TGCGCCAGCAGTGAGAAGTACCGGGGACAGGATCAGACTTTCTTT. Protein: CASSEKYRGQDQTFF.

The rearrangement uses TRBV5-1 and TRBJ2-2; 9 bases line up with TRBD1. V shed 3 bases and J 4 bases; nucleotides not matched to a gene: 7. This CDR3 is 16 amino acids long. Germline V gene sequence: CDR1 SGHRS, CDR2 YFSETQ. As DNA, the CDR3 is TGCGCCAGCAGCTCAGGGGGGACAGGGTTCACCGGGGAGCTGTTTTTT. Amino acids: CASSSGGTGFTGELFF. Looking up the rest from reference TRBV5-1 and TRBJ2-2 gives the full variable domain: KAGVTQTPRYLIKTRGQQVTLSCSPISGHRSVSWYQQTPGQGLQFLFEYFSETQRNKGNFPGRFSGRQFSNSRSEMNVSTLELGDSALYLCASSSGGTGFTGELFFGEGSRLTVL.

Turning to this clone: The sample holds other DNA sequences that translate to the same CDR3. V gene TRBV5-1 combines with J gene TRBJ1-1; 7 bases map to TRBD1. Germline CDR1 is SGHRS and CDR2 is YFSETQ. V shed 4 bases and J 0 bases; nucleotides not matched to a gene: 6. The CDR3 is 15 amino acids. The CDR3 region is CASSLQTGMNTEAFF. CDR3 DNA: TGCGCCAGCAGCCTCCAGACAGGGATGAACACTGAAGCTTTCTTT.

The chain joins TRBV11-3 to TRBJ2-1; TRBD2 aligns across 10 bases. This CDR3 comprises 15 residues. The germline gives CDR1 SGHNT, CDR2 YENEEA. V dropped 2 bases and J dropped 7; count of bases not matched to a gene: 5. This chain's CDR3 is CASSLSSGGMNEQFF. The CDR3 region has the DNA TGTGCCAGCAGCTTAAGTAGCGGGGGGATGAATGAGCAGTTCTTC.

This clone was seen more than once but under ten times. The chain has TRBV4-3 and TRBJ2-2, with D possibly being TRBD1 (5 bases). The V end was cut by 1 base, the J end by 6 bases, with 9 bases between. The V gene's germline CDR1 is LGHNA and CDR2 YSLEER. The CDR3 is 14 residues long. CDR3 in amino acids: CASSQASGSGELFF. CDR3 in DNA: TGCGCCAGCAGCCAAGCGTCAGGGTCCGGGGAGCTGTTTTTT.

This clone was observed a handful of times. This chain connects TRBV2 to TRBJ1-5; perhaps TRBD1 as D (6 bases). Deletions cut 1 base from V and 7 bases from J, with 11 bases between. CDR1 and CDR2 from the germline V gene are SNHLY and FYNNEI. The CDR3 extends over 14 amino acids. The CDR3: CASSEVGGAQPQHF. CDR3 nucleotides: TGTGCCAGCAGTGAAGTTGGGGGGGCGCAGCCCCAGCATTTT.

Here the CDR3 DNA reads TGTGCCAGCAGCTTGGAAGGGTACAGGGTCGAGCAGTACGTC. It encodes CASSLEGYRVEQYV. The rearrangement uses TRBV5-5 and TRBJ2-7; D is perhaps TRBD1 (6 bases). Germline V lookup: CDR1 SGHKS, CDR2 YYEKEE (reference sequence). V was clipped by 0 bases and J by 6 bases, with 13 bases between them. The length of the CDR3 is 14 residues.

The chain uses TRBV7-2 and TRBJ1-4; 10 bases line up with TRBD1. V shed 5 bases, J shed 8 bases, and the junction held 14 bases outside the gene matches. The CDR3 length is 17 residues. CDR1 SGHTA and CDR2 FQGNSA come from the germline V gene. The DNA for the CDR3 is TGTGCCAGCAGCCCGGGACAGGGGAGGGGAGGAGGCGAAAAACTGTTTTTT. This encodes CASSPGQGRGGGEKLFF.

The genes are TRBV10-3 and TRBJ1-1, with D unclear. Germline V gene lookup returns CDR1 ENHRY and CDR2 SYGVKD. Trimming removed 6 bases from V and 0 bases from J, with 8 bases in between. CDR3 size: 13 residues. The CDR3 DNA reads TGTGCCATCAGGGGCGACATGAACACTGAAGCTTTCTTT. Translating it yields CAIRGDMNTEAFF.

V is TRBV3-1 (or the pseudogene TRBV3-2) and J is TRBJ2-7; maybe TRBD1 (5 bases). The CDR3 covers 12 residues. Germline lookup yields CDR1 LGHDT and CDR2 YNNKEL (reference sequence). V shed 0 bases and J shed 9 bases, with 9 bases lying between them. The CDR3, as DNA: TGTGCCAGCAGCCAAGATTCAGGGCGGCAGTACGTC. Its protein is CASSQDSGRQYV.

The V call is TRBV30, the J call TRBJ2-1; D is unresolved. From germline, CDR1 is GTSNPN and CDR2 SVGIG (reference sequence). Trimming pared 5 bases from V and 7 bases from J, leaving 12 bases between. The CDR3 is made up of 12 amino acids. CDR3 nucleotide sequence: TGTGCCTGGGGAGCCAACTATAATGAGCAGTTCTTC. Its translation is CAWGANYNEQFF.